What follows are 7 T cell receptor beta chains derived from one specimen sequenced in a study of patients and donors after allogeneic stem cell transplantation. TCRdb recomputed calls from the RT-PCR reads with MiXCR, one row per CDR3 protein. In the table there are about 87,000 distinct CDR3 sequences, roughly 5.1% of which are singletons. What was sequenced was blood, either unsorted or a sorted T cell fraction (not recorded which). The receptors come from a human donor who was either an allogeneic HSCT recipient or a stem cell or donor lymphocyte infusion donor (not recorded which). It is not recorded whose cells these are; they may come from a transplant donor.

V gene TRBV11-3 combines with J gene TRBJ1-1; D gene uncertain. This CDR3 is built from 13 residues. Germline values: CDR1 SGHNT, CDR2 YENEEA. Between the trimmed V and J ends, which lost 0 bases and 4 bases, there was a span of 6 bases. The CDR3 is CASSLEETTEAFF. The CDR3 bases are TGTGCCAGCAGCTTAGAGGAAACCACTGAAGCTTTCTTT.

This clonotype was counted at least ten times. This chain uses TRBV25-1 with TRBJ1-4; the D is unclear. This CDR3 spans 13 amino acids. V lost 6 bases and J lost 0, with 5 bases in between. Germline V CDR1 and CDR2: MGHDK, SYGVNS. In DNA form, the CDR3 reads TGTGCCAGCAGGCAGTCAACTAATGAAAAACTGTTTTTT. Translation gives CASRQSTNEKLFF.

In this sample, this clonotype turned up many times. The chain employs TRBV20-1 and TRBJ2-5, with D hard to call. The CDR3 is 13 amino acids. Germline CDR1 and CDR2: DFQATT and SNEGSKA (reference sequence). V gave up 7 bases and J gave up 2 bases, with 14 bases separating them. CDR3 amino acids: CSVRPPRQETQYF. In DNA form, the CDR3 reads TGCAGTGTCAGACCCCCCAGACAAGAGACCCAGTACTTC.

The table lists this clonotype with many counts. The genes are TRBV20-1 and TRBJ1-5, with D possibly TRBD1 on 5 matching bases. The V gene lost 4 bases and the J gene lost 1 base, with 14 bases spanning the gap. This CDR3 spans 15 amino acids. CDR1 and CDR2 (germline): DFQATT, SNEGSKA (reference sequence). CDR3 in amino acids: CSAIPGTGSNQPQHF. CDR3 nucleotides: TGCAGTGCTATTCCTGGGACGGGGAGCAATCAGCCCCAGCATTTT.

In its sample, this clonotype was seen many times. The chain joins TRBV12-3 or TRBV12-4 to TRBJ2-7; 10 nucleotides agree with TRBD2. J lost 0 bases, V lost 2 bases, and 10 bases had no gene match. This CDR3 comprises 18 residues. The DNA of the CDR3 is TGTGCCAGCAGTTTACCGTCTAGCGGGGGTCTAAGCTCCTACGAGCAGTACTTC. The encoded protein is CASSLPSSGGLSSYEQYF.

This clonotype was seen a few times. This sequence joins TRBV7-2 and TRBJ1-3; TRBD1 might be the D (5 bases). CDR3 length: 13 amino acids. Trimming removed 8 bases at V and 0 bases at J, with 8 bases between. CDR1 and CDR2 from the germline V gene are SGHTA and FQGNSA. The CDR3 sequence: CASGTYSGNTIYF. CDR3 in DNA: TGTGCCAGCGGGACCTACTCTGGAAACACCATATATTTT.

This clonotype showed up many times. The V gene is TRBV4-1, the J gene TRBJ1-1; 7 nucleotides match TRBD1. The CDR3 is 15 amino acids. The J segment lost 4 bases and the V segment lost 1 base, leaving 6 bases of the junction unmatched. The germline CDR1 and CDR2 sequences are MGHRA and YSYEKL. CDR3 amino acids: CASSQAYRGRTEAFF. The CDR3, as DNA: TGCGCCAGCAGCCAAGCCTACAGGGGTCGCACTGAAGCTTTCTTT.